These T cell receptor beta chains were read from a single sample in a study of blood T cell repertoires in COVID-19. Profiling relied on immunoSEQ multiplex PCR, and the TCRdb table lists in-frame clones only, not all of them. The top ten hold 8% to 10% of the sample, which has a few hundred thousand clones, about 91% seen once. The sequenced material came from PBMCs or T cells enriched from blood (not recorded which). All receptors come from a woman aged 40 to 50 who had recovered from COVID-19. The CDR3 runs from the conserved cysteine through the conserved F or W. A D gene is named only where the DNA matches it firmly.

d_gene	v_gene	j_gene	CDR3nt	CDR3aa
-	TRBV30	TRBJ1-6	TGTGCCTGGAGTACGGGGGGCCTCTATAATTCACCCCTCCACTTT	CAWSTGGLYNSPLHF
-	TRBV9	TRBJ1-2	TGTGCCAGCAGCCCCCGGACAGTCCTCTATGGCTACACCTTC	CASSPRTVLYGYTF
-	TRBV12-3/TRBV12-4	TRBJ2-4	TGTGCCAGCCGAGCCGGAGACATTCAGTACTTC	CASRAGDIQYF
-	TRBV30	TRBJ2-7	TGTGCCTGGAGTTCGGGGTCGACCTACGAGCAGTACTTC	CAWSSGSTYEQYF
-	TRBV6-5	TRBJ2-7	TGTGCCAGCAGTTACTCCGAGCAGGGGGGATACTACGAGCAGTACTTC	CASSYSEQGGYYEQYF
TRBD2	TRBV15	TRBJ2-5	TGTGCCACCAGCAGGCTAGCGGGAGGGTCAGAGACCCAGTACTTC	CATSRLAGGSETQYF
TRBD1	TRBV7-3	TRBJ2-1	TGTGCCAGCAGTTTGACAGGGTCCCATACTGAGCAGTTCTTC	CASSLTGSHTEQFF
TRBD1	TRBV3-1/TRBV3-2	TRBJ2-7	TGTGCCAGCAGTCACTTCGGACAGGGGAGGTACGAGCAGTACTTC	CASSHFGQGRYEQYF
-	TRBV2	TRBJ1-5	TGTGCCAGCAGTGAATATCGGTCGGGGAAAGGACAGCCCCAGCATTTT	CASSEYRSGKGQPQHF
TRBD2	TRBV2	TRBJ2-7	TGTGCCAGCACCTGGACTAGCGGATCCTACGAGCAGTACTTC	CASTWTSGSYEQYF
-	TRBV11-2	TRBJ1-2	TGTGCCAGCAGCCTAGAATCAGGGGCCCGTCATGGCTACACCTTC	CASSLESGARHGYTF
-	TRBV11-2	TRBJ1-1	TGTGCCAGCAGCCCTCGGGGATCTCTCACGAACACTGAAGCTTTCTTT	CASSPRGSLTNTEAFF
TRBD2	TRBV24-1	TRBJ2-1	TGTGCCACCAGTGACCCACTAGCGGTCTACAATGAGCAGTTCTTC	CATSDPLAVYNEQFF
TRBD2	TRBV6-1	TRBJ2-2	TGTGCCAGCAGTGAAAACGGCGGGAGGGGTCGTAGTAACACCGGGGAGCTGTTTTTT	CASSENGGRGRSNTGELFF
-	TRBV18	TRBJ1-1	TGTGCCAGCTCACCATCCCGTTTGAACACTGAAGCTTTCTTT	CASSPSRLNTEAFF
TRBD1	TRBV7-9	TRBJ1-1	TGTGCCAGCAGATCGGGACAGCTTGAAGCTTTCTTT	CASRSGQLEAFF
TRBD1	TRBV24-1	TRBJ2-1	TGTGCCACCAGTGACTGGACAGGGGGCCCAGATGAGCAGTTCTTC	CATSDWTGGPDEQFF
TRBD2	TRBV30	TRBJ2-7	TGTGCCTGGAGTCAACCGGGACTAGCATCAGGCGAGCAGTACTTC	CAWSQPGLASGEQYF